Following are 9 T cell receptor beta chains from one sample sequenced in a study of control samples from healthy donors and cancer patients. Clones were sequenced by immunoSEQ multiplex PCR, and TCRdb holds only the in-frame ones, with some missing. The table lists fewer than 95,000 clones, about nine tenths of them singletons. What was sequenced was blood. These receptors were taken from a man aged 30 to 45 in good health.

The gene calls are TRBV4-1 and TRBJ2-1; TRBD2 matches at 9 bases. Trimming cost V 1 base and J 0 bases; bases outside gene matches: 10. Germline loops: CDR1 MGHRA, CDR2 YSYEKL. CDR3 length equals 19 residues. The DNA of the CDR3 is TGCGCCAGCAGCCAAGCCCGGAGCGGGAGGTTTAGCTCCTACAATGAGCAGTTCTTC. Its translation: CASSQARSGRFSSYNEQFF.

This clone appeared a single time. The CDR3 region has the DNA TGTGCCAGCAGTTTAGATATTCGGGGGCGGGATGCCTATGGCTACACCTTC. Residues: CASSLDIRGRDAYGYTF. The J gene is TRBJ1-2, the V gene TRBV28; tentative D call: TRBD1 (6 bases). Trimming took 2 bases from V and 4 from J, leaving 20 bases between them. This CDR3 spans 17 amino acids. CDR1 is MDHEN and CDR2 is SYDVKM in the germline V gene.

This clone was counted a few times. The chain employs TRBV5-1 and TRBJ2-6; perhaps D is TRBD1 or TRBD2 (6 bases each). The CDR3 extends over 18 amino acids. The ends were cut back, 5 bases at V and 0 bases at J, with 18 bases in the middle. Germline values: CDR1 SGHRS, CDR2 YFSETQ. CDR3 nucleotides: TGCGCCAGCAGAGAGGGGGGACGGATGAGCTCTGGGGCCAACGTCCTGACTTTC. Its translation is CASREGGRMSSGANVLTF.

The rearrangement links TRBV19 to TRBJ1-1; D is perhaps TRBD1 (6 bases). CDR1 and CDR2 (germline): LNHDA, SQIVND (reference sequence). V lost 6 bases and J lost 1, with 12 bases in between. The CDR3 is made up of 14 amino acids. The CDR3 reads CASRSWGQNTEAFF. For the CDR3, the DNA is TGTGCCAGTAGGTCATGGGGACAGAACACTGAAGCTTTCTTT.

The V and J genes are TRBV5-1 and TRBJ1-6; 11 bases align to TRBD1. The CDR3 covers 16 residues. V was pared by 0 bases and J by 12 bases, with 8 bases of the junction left unmatched. CDR1 and CDR2 from the germline V gene are SGHRS and YFSETQ. As DNA, the CDR3 is TGCGCCAGCAGCTTGGACAGGACAGGGGGCGGGAAACCCCTCCACTTT. Residues: CASSLDRTGGGKPLHF. Full variable domain (remainder filled in from reference TRBV5-1 and TRBJ1-6): KAGVTQTPRYLIKTRGQQVTLSCSPISGHRSVSWYQQTPGQGLQFLFEYFSETQRNKGNFPGRFSGRQFSNSRSEMNVSTLELGDSALYLCASSLDRTGGGKPLHFGNGTRLTVT.

CDR3 sequence: CASSRLSTEAFF. The CDR3 DNA is TGTGCCAGTAGCCGACTGAGCACTGAAGCTTTCTTT. The chain has TRBV19 and TRBJ1-1; no reliable D call. CDR3 size: 12 residues. Germline CDR1 LNHDA, CDR2 SQIVND (reference sequence). Trimming took off 6 bases at V and 4 bases at J, with 9 bases between the two ends.

The chain has TRBV2 and TRBJ1-1; unclear D gene. The V gene lost 6 bases and the J gene lost 0 bases, with 8 bases spanning the gap. CDR1 and CDR2 (germline): SNHLY, FYNNEI. The CDR3 covers 13 residues. In DNA form, the CDR3 reads TGTGCCAGCAGCTTTGGGTTGAACACTGAAGCTTTCTTT. Its protein is CASSFGLNTEAFF. Drawing the rest from reference TRBV2 and TRBJ1-1, the complete variable domain is EPEVTQTPSHQVTQMGQEVILRCVPISNHLYFYWYRQILGQKVEFLVSFYNNEISEKSEIFDDQFSVERPDGSNFTLKIRSTKLEDSAMYFCASSFGLNTEAFFGQGTRLTVV.

The chain has TRBV28 and TRBJ1-5; tentative D call: TRBD1 (6 bases). Germline CDR1 reads MDHEN; CDR2 reads SYDVKM. This CDR3 is built from 15 residues. V lost 5 bases, J lost 3 bases, and 14 bases lay in between. CDR3 region: CASSTGNWVNQPQHF. The CDR3 bases are TGTGCCAGCAGTACAGGGAATTGGGTCAATCAGCCCCAGCATTTT.

The gene calls are TRBV7-8 and TRBJ2-1; 8 positions match TRBD2. Germline lookup yields CDR1 SGHVS and CDR2 FQNEAQ. This CDR3 has 15 residues. V trimming: 5 bases; J trimming: 4 bases; junction bases outside the gene matches: 7. DNA for the CDR3: TGTGCCAGCAGCCAGGGACTAGTGGCGTACAATGAGCAGTTCTTC. This gives the protein CASSQGLVAYNEQFF.